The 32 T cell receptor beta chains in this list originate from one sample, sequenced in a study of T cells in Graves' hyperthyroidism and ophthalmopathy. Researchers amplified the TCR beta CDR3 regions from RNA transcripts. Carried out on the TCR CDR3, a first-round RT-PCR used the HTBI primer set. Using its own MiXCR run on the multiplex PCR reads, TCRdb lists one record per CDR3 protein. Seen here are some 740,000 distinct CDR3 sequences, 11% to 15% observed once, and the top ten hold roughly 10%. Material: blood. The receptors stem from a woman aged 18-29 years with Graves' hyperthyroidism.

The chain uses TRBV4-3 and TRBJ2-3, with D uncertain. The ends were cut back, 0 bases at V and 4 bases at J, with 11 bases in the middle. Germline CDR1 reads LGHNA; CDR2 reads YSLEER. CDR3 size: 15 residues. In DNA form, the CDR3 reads TGCGCCAGCAGCCAAGAGGGCAGGTCGGCAGATACGCAGTATTTT. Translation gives CASSQEGRSADTQYF.

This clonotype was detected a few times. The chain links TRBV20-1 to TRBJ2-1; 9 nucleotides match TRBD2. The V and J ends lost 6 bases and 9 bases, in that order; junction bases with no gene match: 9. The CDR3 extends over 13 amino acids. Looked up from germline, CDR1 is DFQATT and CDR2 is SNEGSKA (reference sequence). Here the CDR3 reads CSALTFSGSEQFF. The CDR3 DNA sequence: TGCAGTGCATTGACCTTTAGCGGGAGTGAGCAGTTCTTC.

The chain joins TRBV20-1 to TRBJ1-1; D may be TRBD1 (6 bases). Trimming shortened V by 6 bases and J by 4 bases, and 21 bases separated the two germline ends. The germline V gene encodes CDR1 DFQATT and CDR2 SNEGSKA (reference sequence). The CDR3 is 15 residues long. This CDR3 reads CSAPPRGCLGTEAFF. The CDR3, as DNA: TGCAGTGCGCCCCCCAGGGGATGCTTAGGCACTGAAGCTTTCTTT.

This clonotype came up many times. The CDR3, as DNA: TGTGCCTGGAGACGCGTCACAGGGGGCCCAGATACGCAGTATTTT. Its translation is CAWRRVTGGPDTQYF. The rearrangement links TRBV30 to TRBJ2-3, with TRBD1 identical over 9 bases. Germline values: CDR1 GTSNPN, CDR2 SVGIG (reference sequence). The CDR3 runs 15 residues. Trimming at V came to 3 bases and at J to 4 bases, leaving 8 bases not matched to a gene.

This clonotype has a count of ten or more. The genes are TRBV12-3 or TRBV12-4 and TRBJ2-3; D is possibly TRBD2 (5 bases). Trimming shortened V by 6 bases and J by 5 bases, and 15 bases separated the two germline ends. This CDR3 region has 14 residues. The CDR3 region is CASSPRRGGDTQYF. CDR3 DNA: TGTGCCAGCAGCCCTCGACGGGGTGGAGATACGCAGTATTTT.

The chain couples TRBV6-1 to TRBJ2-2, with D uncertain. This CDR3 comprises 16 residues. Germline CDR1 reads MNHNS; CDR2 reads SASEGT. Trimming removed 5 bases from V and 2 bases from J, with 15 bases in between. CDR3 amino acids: CASSPRPPPNTGELFF. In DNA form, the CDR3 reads TGTGCCAGCAGTCCGCGACCGCCCCCAAACACCGGGGAGCTGTTTTTT.

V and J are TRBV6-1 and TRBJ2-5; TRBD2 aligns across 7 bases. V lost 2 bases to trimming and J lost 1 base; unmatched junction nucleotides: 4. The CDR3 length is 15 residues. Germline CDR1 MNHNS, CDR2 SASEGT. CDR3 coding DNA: TGTGCCAGCAGTGAATCGGCGGGAGCCCAAGAGACCCAGTACTTC. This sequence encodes CASSESAGAQETQYF.

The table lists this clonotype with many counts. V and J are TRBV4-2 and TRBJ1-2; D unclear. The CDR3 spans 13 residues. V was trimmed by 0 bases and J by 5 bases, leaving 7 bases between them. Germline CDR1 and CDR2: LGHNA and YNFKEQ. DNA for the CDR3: TGTGCCAGCAGCCAAGATAAGAGTTATGGCTACACCTTC. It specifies CASSQDKSYGYTF.

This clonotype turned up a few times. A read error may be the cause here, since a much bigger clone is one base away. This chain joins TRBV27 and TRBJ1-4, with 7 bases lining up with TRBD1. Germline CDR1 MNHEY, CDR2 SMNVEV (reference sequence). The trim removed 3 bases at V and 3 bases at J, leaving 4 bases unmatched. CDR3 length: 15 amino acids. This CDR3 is CASSFLGQANEKLFF. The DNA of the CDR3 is TGTGCCAGCAGTTTCCTCGGACAGGCTAATGAAAAACTGTTTTTT.

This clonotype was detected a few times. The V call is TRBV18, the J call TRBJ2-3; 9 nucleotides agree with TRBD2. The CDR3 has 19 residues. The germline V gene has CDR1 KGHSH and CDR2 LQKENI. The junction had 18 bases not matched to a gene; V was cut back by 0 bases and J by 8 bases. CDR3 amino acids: CASSPPLTSGSSPRSTQYF. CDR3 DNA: TGTGCCAGCTCACCACCCTTGACTAGCGGTTCCTCACCCAGAAGTACGCAGTATTTT.

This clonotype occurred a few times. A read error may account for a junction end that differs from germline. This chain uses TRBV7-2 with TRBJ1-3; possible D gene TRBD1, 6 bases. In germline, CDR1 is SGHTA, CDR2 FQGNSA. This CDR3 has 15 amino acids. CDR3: CASSEGGGKRNAIYF. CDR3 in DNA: TGTGCCAGCAGTGAAGGAGGGGGTAAAAGAAACGCCATATATTTT.

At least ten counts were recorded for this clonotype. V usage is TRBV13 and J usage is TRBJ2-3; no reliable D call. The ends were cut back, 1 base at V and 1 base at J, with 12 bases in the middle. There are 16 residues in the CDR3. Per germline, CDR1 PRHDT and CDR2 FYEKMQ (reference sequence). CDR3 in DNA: TGTGCCAGCAGCTTAGTTGCAGGATGGGGCACAGATACGCAGTATTTT. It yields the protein CASSLVAGWGTDTQYF.

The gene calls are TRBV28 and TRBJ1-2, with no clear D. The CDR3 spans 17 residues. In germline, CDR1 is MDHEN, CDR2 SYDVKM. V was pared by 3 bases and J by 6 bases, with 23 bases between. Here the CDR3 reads CASSFDYGDARENGYTF. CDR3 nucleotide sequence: TGTGCCAGCAGTTTCGATTACGGCGACGCCCGAGAAAATGGCTACACCTTC.

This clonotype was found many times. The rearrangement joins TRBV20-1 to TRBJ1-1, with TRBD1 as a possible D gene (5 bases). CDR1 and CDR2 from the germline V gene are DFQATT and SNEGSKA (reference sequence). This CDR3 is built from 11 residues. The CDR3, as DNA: TGCAGCGGACACACGAACACTGAAGCTTTCTTT. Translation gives CSGHTNTEAFF.

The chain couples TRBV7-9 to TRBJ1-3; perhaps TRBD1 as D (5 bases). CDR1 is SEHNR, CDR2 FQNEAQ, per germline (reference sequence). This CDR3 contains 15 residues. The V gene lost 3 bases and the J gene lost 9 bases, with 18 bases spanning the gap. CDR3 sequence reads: CASSFRDLRGGTIYF. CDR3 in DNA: TGTGCCAGCAGCTTCAGGGACCTGAGAGGTGGCACCATATATTTT.

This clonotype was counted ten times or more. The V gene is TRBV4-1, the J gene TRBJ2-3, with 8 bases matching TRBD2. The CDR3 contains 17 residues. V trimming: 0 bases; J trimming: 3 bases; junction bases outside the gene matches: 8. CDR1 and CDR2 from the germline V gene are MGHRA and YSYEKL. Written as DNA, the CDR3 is TGCGCCAGCAGCCAAGATTCGAGCGGGAGTTTGACAGATACGCAGTATTTT. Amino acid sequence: CASSQDSSGSLTDTQYF.

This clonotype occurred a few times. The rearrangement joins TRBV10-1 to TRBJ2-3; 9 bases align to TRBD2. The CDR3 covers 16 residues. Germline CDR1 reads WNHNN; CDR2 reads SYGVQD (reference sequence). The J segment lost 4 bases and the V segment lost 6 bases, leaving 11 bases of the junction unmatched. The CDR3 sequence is CASSDQAGLAADTQYF. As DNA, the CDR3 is TGCGCCAGCAGCGATCAAGCGGGACTAGCCGCAGATACGCAGTATTTT.

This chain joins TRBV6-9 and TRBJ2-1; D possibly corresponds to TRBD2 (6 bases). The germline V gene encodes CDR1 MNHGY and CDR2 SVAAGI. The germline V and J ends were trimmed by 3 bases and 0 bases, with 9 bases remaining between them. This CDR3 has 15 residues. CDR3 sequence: CASSYLAPSYNEQFF. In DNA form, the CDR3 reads TGTGCCAGCAGTTACCTAGCGCCCTCCTACAATGAGCAGTTCTTC.

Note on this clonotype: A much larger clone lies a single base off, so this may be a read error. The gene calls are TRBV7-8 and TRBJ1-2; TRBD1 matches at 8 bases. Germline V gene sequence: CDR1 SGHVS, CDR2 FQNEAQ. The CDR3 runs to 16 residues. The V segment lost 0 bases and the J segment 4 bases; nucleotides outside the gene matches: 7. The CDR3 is CASSLAGQGRGYGYTF. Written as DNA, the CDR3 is TGTGCCAGCAGCTTAGCTGGACAGGGTAGAGGCTATGGCTACACCTTC. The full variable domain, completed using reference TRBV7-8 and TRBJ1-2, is GAGVSQSPRYKVAKRGQDVALRCDPISGHVSLFWYQQALGQGPEFLTYFQNEAQLDKSGLPSDRFFAERPEGSVSTLKIQRTQQEDSAVYLCASSLAGQGRGYGYTFGSGTRLTVV.

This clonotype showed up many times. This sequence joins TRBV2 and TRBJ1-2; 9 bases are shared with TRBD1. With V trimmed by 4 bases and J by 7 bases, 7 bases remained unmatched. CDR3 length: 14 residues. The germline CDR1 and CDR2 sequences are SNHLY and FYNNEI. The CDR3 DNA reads TGTGCCAGCAGTGTCGGGACAGGGCCTCTTGGCTACACCTTC. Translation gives CASSVGTGPLGYTF.

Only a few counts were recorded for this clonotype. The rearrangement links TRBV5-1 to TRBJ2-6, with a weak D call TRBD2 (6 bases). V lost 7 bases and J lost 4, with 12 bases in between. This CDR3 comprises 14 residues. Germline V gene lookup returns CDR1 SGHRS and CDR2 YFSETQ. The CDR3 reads CASHGEAGANVLTF. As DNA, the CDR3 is TGCGCCAGCCATGGGGAGGCGGGGGCCAACGTCCTGACTTTC.

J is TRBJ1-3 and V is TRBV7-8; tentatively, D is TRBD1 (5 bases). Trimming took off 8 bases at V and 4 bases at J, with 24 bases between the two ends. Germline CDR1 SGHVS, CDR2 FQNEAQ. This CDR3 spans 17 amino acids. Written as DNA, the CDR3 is TGTGCCAGCGCTCCGTTCCAAGGGACCACCAGAGGAAACACCATATATTTT. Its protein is CASAPFQGTTRGNTIYF. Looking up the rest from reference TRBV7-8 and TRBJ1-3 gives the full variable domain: GAGVSQSPRYKVAKRGQDVALRCDPISGHVSLFWYQQALGQGPEFLTYFQNEAQLDKSGLPSDRFFAERPEGSVSTLKIQRTQQEDSAVYLCASAPFQGTTRGNTIYFGEGSWLTVV.

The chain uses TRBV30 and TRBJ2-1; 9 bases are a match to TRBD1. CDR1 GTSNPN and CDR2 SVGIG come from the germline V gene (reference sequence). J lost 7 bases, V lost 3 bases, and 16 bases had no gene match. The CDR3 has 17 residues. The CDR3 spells CAWRRTPAGQGTNEQFF. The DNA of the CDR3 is TGTGCCTGGAGAAGAACCCCCGCGGGACAGGGTACGAATGAGCAGTTCTTC.

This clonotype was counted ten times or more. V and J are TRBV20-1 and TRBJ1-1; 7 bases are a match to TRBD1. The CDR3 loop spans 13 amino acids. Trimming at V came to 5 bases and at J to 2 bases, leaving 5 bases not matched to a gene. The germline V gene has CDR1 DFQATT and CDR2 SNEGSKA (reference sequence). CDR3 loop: CSAWDSRNTEAFF. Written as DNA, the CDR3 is TGCAGTGCTTGGGACAGCCGAAACACTGAAGCTTTCTTT.

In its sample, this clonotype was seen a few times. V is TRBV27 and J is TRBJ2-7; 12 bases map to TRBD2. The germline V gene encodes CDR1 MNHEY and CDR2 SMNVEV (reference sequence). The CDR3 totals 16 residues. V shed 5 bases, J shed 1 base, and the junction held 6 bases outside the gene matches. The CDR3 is CASSLAGTSGSYEQYF. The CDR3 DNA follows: TGTGCCAGCAGTCTAGCCGGGACTAGCGGGTCCTACGAGCAGTACTTC.

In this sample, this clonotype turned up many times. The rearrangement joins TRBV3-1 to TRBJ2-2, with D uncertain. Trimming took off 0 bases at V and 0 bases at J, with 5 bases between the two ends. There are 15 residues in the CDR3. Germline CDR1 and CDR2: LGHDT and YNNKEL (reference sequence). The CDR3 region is CASSQEGSNTGELFF. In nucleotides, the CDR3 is TGTGCCAGCAGCCAAGAGGGGTCGAACACCGGGGAGCTGTTTTTT.

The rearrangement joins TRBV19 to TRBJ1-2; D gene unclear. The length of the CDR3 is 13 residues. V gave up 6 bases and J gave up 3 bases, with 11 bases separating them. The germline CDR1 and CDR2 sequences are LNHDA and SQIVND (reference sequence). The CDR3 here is CASRFRADYGYTF. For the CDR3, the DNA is TGTGCCAGTAGGTTTCGGGCGGACTATGGCTACACCTTC.

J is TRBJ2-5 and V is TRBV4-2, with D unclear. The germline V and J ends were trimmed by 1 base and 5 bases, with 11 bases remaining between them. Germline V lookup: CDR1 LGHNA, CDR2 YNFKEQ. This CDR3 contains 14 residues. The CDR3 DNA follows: TGTGCCAGCAGCCAAGGTCACCAGCCGGAGACCCAGTACTTC. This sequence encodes CASSQGHQPETQYF.

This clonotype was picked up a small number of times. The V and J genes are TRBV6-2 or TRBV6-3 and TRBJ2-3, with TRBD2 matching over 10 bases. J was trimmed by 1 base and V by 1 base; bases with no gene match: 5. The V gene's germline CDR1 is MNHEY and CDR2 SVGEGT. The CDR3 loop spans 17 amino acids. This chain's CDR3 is CASSYFLAGVGTDTQYF. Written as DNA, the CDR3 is TGTGCCAGCAGTTACTTCCTAGCGGGAGTGGGCACAGATACGCAGTATTTT.

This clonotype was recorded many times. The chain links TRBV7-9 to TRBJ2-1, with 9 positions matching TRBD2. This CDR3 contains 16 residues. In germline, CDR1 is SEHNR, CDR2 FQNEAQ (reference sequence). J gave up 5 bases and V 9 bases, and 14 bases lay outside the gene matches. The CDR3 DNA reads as TGTGCCAGAACTCTAGCGGGACCTGCTCGAGACAATGAGCAGTTCTTC. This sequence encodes CARTLAGPARDNEQFF.

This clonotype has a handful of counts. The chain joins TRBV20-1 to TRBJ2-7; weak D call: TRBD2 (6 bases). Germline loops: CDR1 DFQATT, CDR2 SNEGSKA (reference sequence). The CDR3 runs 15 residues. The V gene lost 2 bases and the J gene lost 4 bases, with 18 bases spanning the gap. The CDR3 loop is CSARPDYSVGYEQYF. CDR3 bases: TGCAGTGCTAGACCGGACTACTCAGTGGGATACGAGCAGTACTTC.

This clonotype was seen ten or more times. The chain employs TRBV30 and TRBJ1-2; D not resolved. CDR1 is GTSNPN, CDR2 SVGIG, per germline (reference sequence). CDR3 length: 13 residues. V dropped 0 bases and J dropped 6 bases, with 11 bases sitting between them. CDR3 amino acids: CAWSVSGSDGYTF. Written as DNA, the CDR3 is TGTGCCTGGAGTGTGAGTGGGTCCGATGGCTACACCTTC.